This T cell receptor beta chain came from a study of blood T cell repertoires in COVID-19. Study overall: Acute and convalescent COVID-19 specimens originated in the United States, Italy and Spain.

The ends lost 2 bases at V and 7 bases at J; junction bases unmatched: 3. Per germline, CDR1 SGHAT and CDR2 FQNNGV. The CDR3 runs to 14 residues. Assay used: immunoSEQ multiplex PCR; TCRdb lists only in-frame clones, some missing. The sample lists 28,000 or so clones; 80% to 95% were seen once. The chain recombines TRBV11-2 with TRBJ2-1, with TRBD2 matching over 9 bases. The sequence was obtained from a human donor in a cohort sampled during active COVID-19. Source material: peripheral blood. DNA of the CDR3: TGTGCCAGCAGCTTATATCTAGCGGGGAATGAGCAGTTCTTC. It yields the protein CASSLYLAGNEQFF.